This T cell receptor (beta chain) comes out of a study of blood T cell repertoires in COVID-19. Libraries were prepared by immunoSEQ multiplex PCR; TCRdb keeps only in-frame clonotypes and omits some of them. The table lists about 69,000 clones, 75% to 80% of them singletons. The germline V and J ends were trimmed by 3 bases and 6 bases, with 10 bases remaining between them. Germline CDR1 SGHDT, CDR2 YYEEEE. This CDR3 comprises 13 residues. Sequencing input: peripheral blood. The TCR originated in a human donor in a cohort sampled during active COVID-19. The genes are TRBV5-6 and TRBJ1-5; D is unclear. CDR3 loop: CASSSAQSQPQHF. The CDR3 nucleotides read TGTGCCAGCAGCTCGGCACAGTCTCAGCCCCAGCATTTT.